Each of the 20 T cell receptor beta chains below was sequenced from the same sample in a study of T cell responses to AZD1222 COVID-19 vaccine. Method: immunoSEQ multiplex PCR; TCRdb's copy keeps in-frame clones and lacks some. Altogether nearly 100,000 clones are present, about 88% being singletons, with the ten largest covering roughly 3%. The input for sequencing was peripheral blood, taken on day 0 of AZD1222 vaccination. These receptors were collected from an adult in good health.

This clone was counted a single time. The chain uses TRBV4-3 and TRBJ1-5; 7 bases map to TRBD1. This CDR3 is built from 17 residues. Trimming at V came to 2 bases and at J to 5 bases, leaving 12 bases not matched to a gene. CDR1 and CDR2 (germline): LGHNA, YSLEER. The DNA of the CDR3 is TGCGCCAGCAGCCAATGGTTGCCCCGGGACAGACATCAGCCCCAGCATTTT. This encodes CASSQWLPRDRHQPQHF.

The V call is TRBV5-1, the J call TRBJ2-3; 7 bases match TRBD1. J was trimmed by 5 bases and V by 5 bases; bases with no gene match: 5. This CDR3 contains 13 residues. CDR1 is SGHRS, CDR2 YFSETQ, per germline. As DNA, the CDR3 is TGCGCCAGCAGGACAGGGTTGGGAGATACGCAGTATTTT. It yields the protein CASRTGLGDTQYF.

The chain carries TRBV14 and TRBJ1-2; possibly TRBD1 for D (5 bases). Deletions cut 1 base from V and 3 bases from J, with 6 bases between. CDR1 and CDR2 from the germline V gene are SGHDN and FVKESK. This CDR3 has 13 residues. CDR3: CASSQARDYGYTF. CDR3 DNA: TGTGCCAGCAGCCAAGCCAGGGACTATGGCTACACCTTC.

V usage is TRBV6-5 and J usage is TRBJ1-2; D gene uncertain. V was cut by 7 bases and J by 6 bases, with 18 bases left in between. The CDR3 has 14 residues. The germline V gene encodes CDR1 MNHEY and CDR2 SVGAGI. The CDR3 nucleotides read TGTGCCAGCATATCTGACGGACCCTCAGATGGCTACACCTTC. This codes for CASISDGPSDGYTF.

V gene TRBV27 combines with J gene TRBJ1-4; D is possibly TRBD1 (6 bases). V was shortened by 6 bases and J by 8 bases, with 19 bases between the two germline ends. Germline CDR1 MNHEY, CDR2 SMNVEV (reference sequence). CDR3 length: 15 amino acids. This chain's CDR3 is CASRPSGGLGEKLFF. The CDR3 DNA follows: TGTGCCAGCAGGCCCTCGGGGGGGCTTGGGGAAAAACTGTTTTTT.

The rearrangement joins TRBV2 to TRBJ1-6, with 11 bases identical to TRBD1. There are 14 residues in the CDR3. V trimming: 4 bases; J trimming: 9 bases; junction bases outside the gene matches: 2. CDR1 and CDR2 from the germline V gene are SNHLY and FYNNEI. CDR3 DNA sequence: TGTGCCAGCAGTGGGGACAGGGGGAGTTCACCCCTCCACTTT. Translating gives CASSGDRGSSPLHF.

V gene TRBV5-6 combines with J gene TRBJ1-1; unclear D gene. The CDR3 consists of 15 residues. From germline, CDR1 is SGHDT and CDR2 YYEEEE. Trimming cost V 4 bases and J 1 base, with 14 bases left between them. The CDR3, as DNA: TGTGCCAGCAGCCCCCCGGGGTACAGGAACACTGAAGCTTTCTTT. Translating it yields CASSPPGYRNTEAFF.

CDR3 amino acids: CASSYSSGVSYNEQFF. DNA for the CDR3: TGTGCCAGCAGTTACTCTAGCGGGGTTTCCTACAATGAGCAGTTCTTC. The chain employs TRBV6-5 and TRBJ2-1, with 8 bases aligning to TRBD2. J was trimmed by 1 base and V by 0 bases; bases with no gene match: 2. Germline V gene data show CDR1 as MNHEY and CDR2 as SVGAGI. CDR3 size: 16 residues.

CDR3: CASSLEGARTPLHF. The CDR3 DNA is TGCGCCAGCAGCTTGGAAGGCGCCCGGACACCCCTCCACTTT. This chain links TRBV5-1 with TRBJ1-6, with no clear D. The CDR3 runs 14 residues. V lost 0 bases and J lost 11, with 12 bases in between. The germline V gene has CDR1 SGHRS and CDR2 YFSETQ. Supplemented by reference TRBV5-1 and TRBJ1-6, the full variable domain reads KAGVTQTPRYLIKTRGQQVTLSCSPISGHRSVSWYQQTPGQGLQFLFEYFSETQRNKGNFPGRFSGRQFSNSRSEMNVSTLELGDSALYLCASSLEGARTPLHFGNGTRLTVT.

The chain uses TRBV30 and TRBJ1-1, with a possible D match to TRBD1 (6 bases). Germline CDR1 and CDR2: GTSNPN and SVGIG (reference sequence). This CDR3 is 15 amino acids long. Trimming took off 8 bases at V and 5 bases at J, with 24 bases between the two ends. CDR3 nucleotides: TGTGCCACCCAGACAGGCGCGGGGATACGGACTGAAGCTTTCTTT. This gives the protein CATQTGAGIRTEAFF.

CDR3 loop: CASSEGVKESNQPQHF. The DNA for the CDR3 is TGCGCCAGCAGTGAGGGGGTCAAGGAAAGCAATCAGCCCCAGCATTTT. The chain couples TRBV10-1 to TRBJ1-5; D gene ambiguous. Germline CDR1 reads WNHNN; CDR2 reads SYGVQD (reference sequence). There are 16 residues in the CDR3. The V gene lost 2 bases and the J gene lost 1 base, with 12 bases spanning the gap.

The rearrangement joins TRBV7-2 to TRBJ2-1; D is perhaps TRBD1 (6 bases). The germline V gene encodes CDR1 SGHTA and CDR2 FQGNSA. CDR3 length: 16 residues. Trimming left V 4 bases short and J 4 bases short, with 17 bases between. The CDR3 reads CASSSLGTQGYNEQFF. The CDR3, as DNA: TGTGCCAGCAGCTCCTTAGGGACACAAGGGTACAATGAGCAGTTCTTC.

This clone turned up a few times. The CDR3 DNA follows: TGTGCTAGTGACCGGCGGGGTAGAAAAGGAAACACCATATATTTT. Its translation is CASDRRGRKGNTIYF. V is TRBV12-5 and J is TRBJ1-3; D gene uncertain. Deletions cut 7 bases from V and 4 bases from J, with 17 bases between. Germline V CDR1 and CDR2: LGHNT, FRNRAP. This CDR3 region has 15 residues.

In its sample, this clone was seen a few times. The rearrangement joins TRBV3-1 (or the pseudogene TRBV3-2) to TRBJ1-2, with D unresolved. CDR1 and CDR2 from the germline V gene are LGHDT and YNNKEL (reference sequence). Trimming took 4 bases from V and 8 from J, leaving 11 bases between them. There are 12 residues in the CDR3. DNA for the CDR3: TGTGCCAGCAGCCGGGCAGGCCGGGGCTACACCTTC. Translation: CASSRAGRGYTF.

This chain links TRBV7-3 with TRBJ1-1; D possibly corresponds to TRBD1 (5 bases). Germline V CDR1 and CDR2: SGHTA, FQGTGA. CDR3 length: 14 residues. The germline V and J ends were trimmed by 0 bases and 2 bases, with 7 bases remaining between them. The CDR3: CASSLTGGNTEAFF. The CDR3 bases are TGTGCCAGCAGCTTAACGGGGGGAAACACTGAAGCTTTCTTT.

This chain connects TRBV28 to TRBJ1-1; 9 nucleotides agree with TRBD1. The CDR3 sequence is 14 residues long. Germline CDR1 and CDR2: MDHEN and SYDVKM. The V segment lost 6 bases and the J segment 1 base; nucleotides outside the gene matches: 3. For the CDR3, the DNA is TGTGCCAGCAGCGACAGGGGGGCGAACACTGAAGCTTTCTTT. Translating it yields CASSDRGANTEAFF.

This clone was detected a few times. V and J are TRBV25-1 and TRBJ2-7, with TRBD2 as a possible D gene (6 bases). The CDR3 runs to 12 residues. CDR1 is MGHDK, CDR2 SYGVNS, per germline. V dropped 8 bases and J dropped 3 bases, with 11 bases sitting between them. The CDR3, as DNA: TGTGCCAGCCGGGACTTCCTCTACGAGCAGTACTTC. Translation: CASRDFLYEQYF.

This sequence joins TRBV9 and TRBJ1-5, with unresolved D. The CDR3 spans 13 residues. Germline CDR1 reads SGDLS; CDR2 reads YYNGEE. The V end lost 0 bases, the J end lost 4 bases, and 5 bases lay between the germline ends. The CDR3 sequence: CASSVDNNQPQHF. CDR3 sequence (DNA): TGTGCCAGCAGCGTAGATAATAATCAGCCCCAGCATTTT.

V is TRBV3-1 (or the pseudogene TRBV3-2) and J is TRBJ2-1; D gene ambiguous. This CDR3 has 12 amino acids. With 6 bases removed from V and 8 bases from J, the gap between germline ends came to 11 bases. Germline CDR1 reads LGHDT; CDR2 reads YNNKEL (reference sequence). CDR3 protein: CASSQIGHEQFF. The CDR3 DNA reads TGTGCCAGCAGTCAAATAGGTCATGAGCAGTTCTTC.

This chain uses TRBV2 with TRBJ1-5, with D perhaps TRBD1 (6 bases). Between the trimmed V and J ends, which lost 6 bases and 3 bases, there was a span of 12 bases. This CDR3 spans 14 amino acids. The germline gives CDR1 SNHLY, CDR2 FYNNEI. The CDR3 nucleotides are TGTGCCAGCAGCCAACAGGGCCTCAATCAGCCCCAGCATTTT. Amino acids: CASSQQGLNQPQHF. Combining the CDR3 with reference TRBV2 and TRBJ1-5 gives the whole variable domain EPEVTQTPSHQVTQMGQEVILRCVPISNHLYFYWYRQILGQKVEFLVSFYNNEISEKSEIFDDQFSVERPDGSNFTLKIRSTKLEDSAMYFCASSQQGLNQPQHFGDGTRLSIL.